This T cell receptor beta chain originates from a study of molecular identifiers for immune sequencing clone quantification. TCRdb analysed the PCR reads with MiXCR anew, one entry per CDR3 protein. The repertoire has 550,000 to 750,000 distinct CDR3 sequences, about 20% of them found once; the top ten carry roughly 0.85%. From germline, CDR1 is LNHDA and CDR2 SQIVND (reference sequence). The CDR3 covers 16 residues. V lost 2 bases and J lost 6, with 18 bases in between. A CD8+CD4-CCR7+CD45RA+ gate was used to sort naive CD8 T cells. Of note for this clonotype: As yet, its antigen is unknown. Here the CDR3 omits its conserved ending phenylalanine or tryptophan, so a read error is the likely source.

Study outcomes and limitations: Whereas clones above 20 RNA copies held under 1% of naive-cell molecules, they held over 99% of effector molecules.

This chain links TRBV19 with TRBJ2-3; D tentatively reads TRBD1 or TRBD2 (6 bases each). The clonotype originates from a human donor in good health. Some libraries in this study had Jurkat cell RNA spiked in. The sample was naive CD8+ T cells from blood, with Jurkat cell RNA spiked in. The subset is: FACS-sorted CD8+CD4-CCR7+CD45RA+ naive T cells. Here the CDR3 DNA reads TGTGCCAGTAGTATAATAGGGGGACTCTCGCCCGATACGCAGTATCTT. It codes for CASSIIGGLSPDTQYL.